Below, 31 T cell receptor beta chains from the same sample are listed, as sequenced in a study of T cell repertoires in cytomegalovirus infection. Their recognized antigens are unknown. TCRdb itself ran the reads through MiXCR, one entry per CDR3 protein. The sample lists approximately 910,000 distinct CDR3 sequences, 30% to 40% occurring once. The sample here was cultured CD8+ T cells from PBMCs, taken from culture after CMV antigen stimulation. The receptor source for this set is a human donor in good health (CMV status not recorded). Some clones in this sample may be carry-over from other donors' samples.

The CDR3 loop reads CASGWATGWQFF. CDR3 sequence (DNA): TGTGCTAGTGGTTGGGCCACGGGGTGGCAGTTCTTC. The rearrangement joins TRBV12-5 to TRBJ2-1; TRBD2 is a possible D gene (5 bases). CDR3 length: 12 amino acids. With 4 bases removed from V and 12 bases from J, the gap between germline ends came to 13 bases. The germline gives CDR1 LGHNT, CDR2 FRNRAP.

As regards this clonotype: The junction departs from germline at one end; a sequencing error may be responsible. The rearrangement joins TRBV2 to TRBJ1-2; 9 bases are a match to TRBD1. Germline-derived CDR1 and CDR2 are SNHLY and FYNNEI. The CDR3 consists of 15 residues. The CDR3 region has the DNA TGTGTCAGCACCGGAGGACAGGGGAACTTCTATGGCTACACCTTC. It codes for CVSTGGQGNFYGYTF.

This CDR3 is CASSLLSVGDTQYF. For the CDR3, the DNA is TGTGCCAGCAGCCTGCTTAGCGTGGGAGATACGCAGTATTTT. The genes are TRBV7-8 and TRBJ2-3, with a tentative D call TRBD2 (5 bases). This CDR3 is built from 14 residues. The germline V gene has CDR1 SGHVS and CDR2 FQNEAQ. V lost 5 bases and J 5 bases, leaving 14 bases between the germline ends.

This clonotype has a handful of counts. The V gene is TRBV6-2 or TRBV6-3, the J gene TRBJ1-1, with D unclear. The CDR3 has 13 residues. Deletions cut 5 bases from V and 9 bases from J, with 16 bases between. Germline V gives CDR1 MNHEY, CDR2 SVGEGT. For the CDR3, the DNA is TGTGCCAGCAGTCCCTCGGGAGGTCCCCAAGCTTTCTTT. This gives the protein CASSPSGGPQAFF.

The J gene is TRBJ2-1, the V gene TRBV25-1; D not resolved. The CDR3 totals 13 residues. V gave up 1 base and J gave up 8 bases, with 9 bases separating them. Per germline, CDR1 MGHDK and CDR2 SYGVNS. The chain's CDR3 is CASSEWSGDEQFF. Here the CDR3 DNA reads TGTGCCAGCAGTGAATGGTCGGGCGATGAGCAGTTCTTC.

Ten or more counts support this clonotype. This rearrangement joins TRBV6-1 to TRBJ2-1; D is undetermined. Trimming shortened V by 10 bases and J by 3 bases, and 13 bases separated the two germline ends. The germline V gene encodes CDR1 MNHNS and CDR2 SASEGT. The CDR3 has 13 amino acids. The CDR3 is CAIAKSFYNEQFF. CDR3 sequence (DNA): TGTGCCATAGCCAAAAGTTTCTACAATGAGCAGTTCTTC.

This chain links TRBV5-5 with TRBJ2-3, with 9 bases fitting TRBD2. CDR3 length: 15 amino acids. The trim removed 4 bases at V and 0 bases at J, leaving 3 bases unmatched. Germline-derived CDR1 and CDR2 are SGHKS and YYEKEE (reference sequence). This CDR3 reads CASSEGLASTDTQYF. CDR3 nucleotides: TGTGCCAGCAGCGAGGGACTAGCTAGCACAGATACGCAGTATTTT.

As DNA, the CDR3 is TGTGCCAGCAGCCCCTCGGGAAGCTCCTATAATTCACCCCTCCACTTT. The encoded protein is CASSPSGSSYNSPLHF. The genes are TRBV7-6 and TRBJ1-6; D is ambiguous. The CDR3 loop spans 16 amino acids. V shed 5 bases and J shed 0 bases, with 11 bases lying between them. Germline V CDR1 and CDR2: SGHVS, FNYEAQ.

This chain joins TRBV27 and TRBJ1-6, with D maybe TRBD1 (5 bases). Germline V gives CDR1 MNHEY, CDR2 SMNVEV (reference sequence). The CDR3 extends over 14 amino acids. Deletions cut 6 bases from V and 7 bases from J, with 13 bases between. DNA for the CDR3: TGTGCCAGCAGCTCAGGGTCTACCAATTCACCCCTCCACTTT. It encodes CASSSGSTNSPLHF.

The CDR3 spells CASSFGFNSPLHF. The CDR3 DNA follows: TGTGCCAGCAGTTTCGGTTTTAATTCACCCCTCCACTTT. This chain joins TRBV12-3 or TRBV12-4 and TRBJ1-6; D is ambiguous. V lost 3 bases and J lost 6, with 6 bases in between. There are 13 residues in the CDR3.

This clonotype was counted between two and nine times. This rearrangement joins TRBV3-1 to TRBJ1-6; D remains ambiguous. CDR3 length: 15 residues. Germline V gene sequence: CDR1 LGHDT, CDR2 YNNKEL (reference sequence). Trimming left V 0 bases short and J 6 bases short, with 9 bases between. The CDR3, as DNA: TGTGCCAGCAGCCAAGATTCTGGGCGTAATTCACCCCTCCACTTT. It is translated as CASSQDSGRNSPLHF. Full variable domain (outside the CDR3, taken from reference TRBV3-1 and TRBJ1-6): DTAVSQTPKYLVTQMGNDKSIKCEQNLGHDTMYWYKQDSKKFLKIMFSYNNKELIINETVPNRFSPKSPDKAHLNLHINSLELGDSAVYFCASSQDSGRNSPLHFGNGTRLTVT.

The chain combines TRBV7-6 with TRBJ2-1; D might be TRBD1 or TRBD2, each matching 6 bases. V lost 8 bases and J 2 bases, leaving 16 bases between the germline ends. The CDR3 covers 15 residues. The germline V gene has CDR1 SGHVS and CDR2 FNYEAQ. The CDR3 is CASLRGLGAYNEQFF. The CDR3 DNA follows: TGTGCCAGCCTCCGGGGGCTAGGGGCCTACAATGAGCAGTTCTTC.

This clonotype was observed a handful of times. V is TRBV7-9 and J is TRBJ2-5; D remains unclear. Germline CDR1 and CDR2: SEHNR and FQNEAQ (reference sequence). V lost 4 bases and J lost 2, with 11 bases in between. The CDR3 extends over 14 amino acids. CDR3 loop: CASSSARKQETQYF. DNA of the CDR3: TGTGCCAGCAGCTCTGCTAGAAAACAAGAGACCCAGTACTTC.

The gene calls are TRBV2 and TRBJ2-7, with D unresolved. This CDR3 contains 12 residues. V lost 10 bases, J lost 1 base, and 11 bases lay in between. The germline gives CDR1 SNHLY, CDR2 FYNNEI. As DNA, the CDR3 is TGTGCCACCCGGGCTTCATCCTACGAGCAGTACTTC. Its translation: CATRASSYEQYF.

The V gene is TRBV6-5, the J gene TRBJ1-1; D is unclear. Trimming took off 2 bases at V and 6 bases at J, with 13 bases between the two ends. CDR1 is MNHEY and CDR2 is SVGAGI in the germline V gene. The CDR3 is 14 residues long. The CDR3 protein is CASSYSSGFAEAFF. The DNA of the CDR3 is TGTGCCAGCAGTTACAGTTCGGGGTTCGCTGAAGCTTTCTTT.

This sequence joins TRBV7-6 and TRBJ2-6; TRBD1 or TRBD2 may be the D gene (6 bases each). Germline CDR1 and CDR2: SGHVS and FNYEAQ. CDR3 length: 16 residues. The V end lost 6 bases, the J end lost 0 bases, and 12 bases lay between the germline ends. CDR3 in DNA: TGTGCCAGCAGGGGGGGCCCTCTCTCTGGGGCCAACGTCCTGACTTTC. This encodes CASRGGPLSGANVLTF.

This clonotype was detected a few times. The chain employs TRBV12-3 or TRBV12-4 and TRBJ1-1; maybe TRBD1 (6 bases). CDR3 length equals 14 residues. Trimming took 6 bases from V and 0 from J, leaving 11 bases between them. The CDR3 region has the DNA TGTGCCAGCAGGGGGGACACTCTGAACACTGAAGCTTTCTTT. It specifies CASRGDTLNTEAFF.

This chain links TRBV7-9 with TRBJ2-5; 10 nucleotides line up with TRBD2. Germline lookup yields CDR1 SEHNR and CDR2 FQNEAQ (reference sequence). J was trimmed by 3 bases and V by 5 bases; bases with no gene match: 12. The CDR3 extends over 17 amino acids. CDR3 in DNA: TGTGCCAGCAGCAACATATCGTGGCTAGCGGGGGAAGAGACCCAGTACTTC. Residues: CASSNISWLAGEETQYF. Full variable domain (remainder filled in from reference TRBV7-9 and TRBJ2-5): DTGVSQNPRHKITKRGQNVTFRCDPISEHNRLYWYRQTLGQGPEFLTYFQNEAQLEKSRLLSDRFSAERPKGSFSTLEIQRTEQGDSAMYLCASSNISWLAGEETQYFGPGTRLLVL.

The J gene is TRBJ1-2, the V gene TRBV12-3 or TRBV12-4; TRBD1 aligns across 7 bases. The CDR3 has 11 amino acids. V was pared by 5 bases and J by 7 bases, with 1 base of the junction left unmatched. CDR3 nucleotides: TGTGCCAGCAGTCGACAGGGTGGCTACACCTTC. Translated: CASSRQGGYTF.

This clonotype came up many times. V and J are TRBV7-2 and TRBJ2-7, with a weak D call TRBD2 (7 bases). This CDR3 has 16 amino acids. V was cut by 1 base and J by 4 bases, with 17 bases left in between. The V gene's germline CDR1 is SGHTA and CDR2 FQGNSA. The CDR3 DNA reads as TGTGCCAGCAGCTTAGAGTTGGAGGGGGAGGGATACGAGCAGTACTTC. Residues: CASSLELEGEGYEQYF.

V gene TRBV27 combines with J gene TRBJ2-4; D may correspond to TRBD1 or TRBD2 (5 bases each). Per the germline V gene, CDR1 is MNHEY and CDR2 is SMNVEV (reference sequence). Between the trimmed V and J ends, which lost 5 bases and 2 bases, there was a span of 7 bases. The CDR3 length is 13 residues. The CDR3, as DNA: TGTGCCAGCAGTCAGGGACCCAAAAACATTCAGTACTTC. The encoded protein is CASSQGPKNIQYF.

V usage is TRBV6-2 or TRBV6-3 and J usage is TRBJ1-6; the D gene is possibly TRBD1 (5 bases). Germline CDR1 and CDR2: MNHEY and SVGEGT. This CDR3 comprises 11 residues. V was trimmed by 2 bases and J by 15 bases, leaving 8 bases between them. DNA of the CDR3: TGTGCCAGCAGTTACGGAACAGGCCTCCACTTT. This sequence encodes CASSYGTGLHF.

This clonotype was recorded a few times. J is TRBJ2-6 and V is TRBV28, with D hard to call. The CDR3 runs 17 residues. The V gene's germline CDR1 is MDHEN and CDR2 SYDVKM. The V gene lost 3 bases and the J gene lost 4 bases, with 16 bases spanning the gap. The CDR3 nucleotides are TGTGCCAGCAGTTTCTTCCCAAGCCGCTCGGGGGCCAACGTCCTGACTTTC. Protein: CASSFFPSRSGANVLTF.

The rearrangement joins TRBV6-2 or TRBV6-3 to TRBJ2-7; D is unresolved. This CDR3 region has 13 residues. Trimming pared 5 bases from V and 3 bases from J, leaving 11 bases between. Germline CDR1 MNHEY, CDR2 SVGEGT. The CDR3 DNA follows: TGTGCCAGCAGTGAAAGACAACTCTACGAGCAGTACTTC. Its protein is CASSERQLYEQYF.

This clonotype was seen more than once but under ten times. The V call is TRBV13, the J call TRBJ2-3, with 12 positions matching TRBD2. Germline CDR1 and CDR2: PRHDT and FYEKMQ (reference sequence). This CDR3 region has 20 residues. V lost 4 bases to trimming and J lost 0 bases; unmatched junction nucleotides: 14. The CDR3 sequence: CASSSLGRLAGDPSTDTQYF. CDR3 nucleotide sequence: TGTGCCAGCAGCTCCTTAGGGCGACTAGCGGGGGACCCTAGCACAGATACGCAGTATTTT.

This clonotype was observed a few times. This chain uses TRBV7-9 with TRBJ1-3, with D hard to call. V lost 2 bases, J lost 2 bases, and 13 bases lay in between. The CDR3 runs 16 residues. Germline CDR1 is SEHNR and CDR2 is FQNEAQ (reference sequence). The CDR3 sequence is CASSLPPGIPGNTIYF. The DNA of the CDR3 is TGTGCCAGCAGCTTACCCCCGGGGATCCCTGGAAACACCATATATTTT.

The V gene is TRBV7-6, the J gene TRBJ2-7; the D gene could be TRBD1 or TRBD2 (5 bases each). Per germline, CDR1 SGHVS and CDR2 FNYEAQ. V was shortened by 1 base and J by 2 bases, with 15 bases between the two germline ends. The CDR3 has 16 residues. The CDR3, as DNA: TGTGCCAGCAGCTTAGATTCGGGACCCGACCCCTACGAGCAGTACTTC. It codes for CASSLDSGPDPYEQYF.

This chain joins TRBV19 and TRBJ1-6, with 10 nucleotides matching TRBD1. V was pared by 5 bases and J by 9 bases, with 10 bases of the junction left unmatched. Germline V gene lookup returns CDR1 LNHDA and CDR2 SQIVND (reference sequence). This CDR3 is built from 16 residues. The DNA for the CDR3 is TGTGCCAGTAGTTTCGGGACAGGGGAGAGGGGTTCACCCCTCCACTTT. Residues: CASSFGTGERGSPLHF.

The table lists this clonotype with a few counts. The genes are TRBV27 and TRBJ1-2; unclear D gene. Germline values: CDR1 MNHEY, CDR2 SMNVEV (reference sequence). Trimming removed 5 bases from V and 3 bases from J, with 10 bases in between. The length of the CDR3 is 13 residues. CDR3 sequence: CASSIGAHYGYTF. In nucleotides, the CDR3 is TGTGCCAGCAGTATTGGTGCCCACTATGGCTACACCTTC.

The chain combines TRBV19 with TRBJ1-1; D possibly corresponds to TRBD1 (5 bases). Germline CDR1 LNHDA, CDR2 SQIVND (reference sequence). The CDR3 is made up of 13 amino acids. V was trimmed by 6 bases and J by 11 bases, leaving 19 bases between them. CDR3 loop: CASSLGTAEMAFF. The CDR3 DNA follows: TGTGCCAGTAGCCTAGGGACCGCCGAGATGGCTTTCTTT.

In its sample, this clonotype was seen many times. The chain uses TRBV7-4 and TRBJ1-5, with D tentatively TRBD1 (5 bases). This CDR3 has 16 amino acids. Trimming pared 7 bases from V and 6 bases from J, leaving 22 bases between. The V gene's germline CDR1 is SGHVT and CDR2 SQSDAQ. CDR3 bases: TGTGCCAGCAAAAGCGGCGGCAGGGAATCTACTCAGCCCCAGCATTTT. Its translation is CASKSGGRESTQPQHF.